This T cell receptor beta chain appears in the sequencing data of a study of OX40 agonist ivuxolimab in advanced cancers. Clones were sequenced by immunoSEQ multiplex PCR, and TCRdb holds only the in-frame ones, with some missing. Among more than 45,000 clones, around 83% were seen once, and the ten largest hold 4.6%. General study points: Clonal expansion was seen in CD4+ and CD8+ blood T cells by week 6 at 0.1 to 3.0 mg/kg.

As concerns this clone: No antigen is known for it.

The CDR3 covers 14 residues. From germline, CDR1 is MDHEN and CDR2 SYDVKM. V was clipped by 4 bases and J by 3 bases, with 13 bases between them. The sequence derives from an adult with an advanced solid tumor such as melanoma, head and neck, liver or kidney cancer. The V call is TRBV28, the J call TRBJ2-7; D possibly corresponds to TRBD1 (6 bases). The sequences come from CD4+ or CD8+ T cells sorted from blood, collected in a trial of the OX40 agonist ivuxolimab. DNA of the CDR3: TGTGCCAGCAGTTCCCACGACAGGAACTACGAGCAGTACTTC. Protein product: CASSSHDRNYEQYF.